This T cell receptor (beta chain) is from a study of post-analysis software for immune sequencing data. Overall study: Relapsing-remitting, secondary progressive and progressive-relapsing multiple sclerosis courses were included. Study outcomes and limitations: TRBV segments more frequent in patients than in controls numbered roughly 5 and included TRBV5-6, TRBV5-1 and TRBV20-1. Among multiple sclerosis patients, normalized Chao1 diversity was significantly below that of controls.

The CDR3 is made up of 17 amino acids. The J segment lost 7 bases and the V segment lost 4 bases, leaving 17 bases of the junction unmatched. Concerning this clonotype: What it binds is unknown.

The TCR beta cDNA libraries carried unique molecular identifiers. Each sample of roughly 0.9 to 11 million input T cells yielded 500,000 or so cDNA molecules, so each molecule approximated one T cell. Each CDR3 protein is one row after TCRdb ran MiXCR on the PCR reads. The table has hundreds of thousands of distinct CDR3 sequences, 55% to 70% seen once; the top ten hold around 11%. The source material was blood. This chain connects TRBV12-3 or TRBV12-4 to TRBJ1-2; 8 nucleotides line up with TRBD1. This receptor was taken from a girl under 10 years old with multiple sclerosis. The CDR3 is CASSSRTGMRATIGYTF. DNA for the CDR3: TGTGCCAGCAGTTCTCGGACAGGGATGAGGGCAACTATTGGCTACACCTTC.